A selection of T cell receptor beta chains follows, all from one sample in a study of blood T cell repertoires in COVID-19. Data came from immunoSEQ multiplex PCR; TCRdb stores just in-frame clones and leaves some out. The sample has approximately 330,000 clones, 87% seen once. Sequencing was carried out using peripheral blood. The origin of the receptors is a young man with COVID-19, enrolled during active disease. The CDR3 runs from the conserved cysteine through the conserved F or W. Clone size, where shown, is once, few, many, or a class for clones that have expanded.

>.|TRBV29-1
CSAAPGQHTDTQYF
>.|TRBV11-3
CASSLEILAGATENIQYF
>.|TRBV7-8
CASAPGTSVYEQYF
>.|TRBV5-4
CASSLDWAGLGGYTF
>.|TRBV12-5
CASGLSRGGLKIGTDTQYF
>.|TRBV18
CASSPRQATNTEAFF
>.|TRBV6-5
CASSSPRRGANYGYTF
>.|TRBV30
CAGGRGVPEGYTF
>.|TRBV4-3
CASRLWIRGGRLSYEQYF
>.|TRBV5-1
CASSLAGQGAWYGYTF
>.|TRBV6-5
CASVRLEGNTEAFF
>.|TRBV7-2
CASSSLGESPLHF
>.|TRBV9
CASSALSEVTEAFF
>.|TRBV20-1
CSASPRDTGTETQYF
>.|TRBV12-3/TRBV12-4
CASSLGQNYGYTF
>.|TRBV9
CASSVPTSGNYNEQFF
>.|TRBV25-1
CASSDPSGRAYNEQFF
>.|TRBV3-1/TRBV3-2
CASSQAPGQGVYGYTF
>.|TRBV18
CASSPLSLTGSYNEQFF
>.|TRBV18
CASSLSGEGYGYTF
>.|TRBV2
CASSDGPGRGRTDTQYF
>.|TRBV30
CAWSVGLAETQYF
>.|TRBV28
CASSLSGSEQYF
>.|TRBV6-6
CASTPGLPVNEQFF
>.|TRBV18
CASSPQASGGPGDEQFF
>.|TRBV19
CASSIGWQGARNEQFF
>.|TRBV18
CASSVNRVQPQHF
>.|TRBV4-3
CASSQDRRTTYEQYF
>.|TRBV11-2
CASSLFLGQDSYEQYF
>.|TRBV6-1
CASSEQGIEQYF
>.|TRBV19
CASRPTKSDRGYSYEQYF
>.|TRBV19
CASSIEASGGVYNEQFF
>many|TRBV2
CASSSGRQGQGLNTEAFF
>.|TRBV7-9
CASTLERGHLNTEAFF
>once|TRBV18
CASRDSSGNTIYF
>.|TRBV7-9
CASSRQSNQPQHF
>few|TRBV18
CASSPRTSDYNEQFF
>.|TRBV28
CASSPISYEQYF
>.|TRBV5-6
CASSVGQTMNTEAFF
>.|TRBV28
CASSLGGATNEKLFF
>.|TRBV6-2/TRBV6-3
CASSSWGGGNQPQHF
>.|TRBV12-3/TRBV12-4
CASSFHGYEQYF
>.|TRBV30
CAWRGLTTNEKLFF
>.|TRBV5-1
CASGQGGYEQYF
>.|TRBV18
CASSPVTGPYTYEQYF
>.|TRBV11-1
CASSLGVSGGNEQFF
>.|TRBV2
CASSELRGNFYEQYF
>.|TRBV7-6
CASSLNGGGPGELFF
>.|TRBV6-1
CASSEAGGNYGYTF
>.|TRBV2
CASTRGRNQPQHF
>.|TRBV5-1
CASQSGQGREKLFF
>few|TRBV7-6
CASSFRPRGQGANTEAFF
>.|TRBV19
CATSGQYSNQPQHF
>.|TRBV19
CASISTGLNNPLDHRTEAFF
>.|TRBV5-6
CASSRTGGPFNEQFF
>.|TRBV6-5
CASSYSTAGDTQYF
>.|TRBV24-1
CATSDSRADTGPGYGYTF
>.|TRBV25-1
CASTPTMGQGAPSYGYTF
>.|TRBV28
CASIPPGQGGLGGKTDTQYF
>.|TRBV9
CASSVTSSESGVRGGYTF